These 12 T cell receptor beta chains originate from one sample sequenced in a study of memory CD4+ T cells and cytomegalovirus serostatus. The sort gate was single viable CD3+CD4+CD8-CD45RO+ cells for memory CD4+ T cells. TCRdb's copy holds only in-frame clones and misses some; the assay was immunoSEQ multiplex PCR. The repertoire consists of 80,000 to 100,000 clones, with roughly 80% occurring once and the leading ten covering 3.6%. Sequencing input: memory CD4+ T cells from blood. Source of these receptors: an adult in good health and CMV-seropositive.

Here the CDR3 DNA reads TGTGCCAGCGCTACAGGGGGCATGAAGGCTGAAGCTTTCTTT. Translation: CASATGGMKAEAFF. The genes are TRBV28 and TRBJ1-1; 9 positions match TRBD1. The CDR3 spans 14 residues. The germline gives CDR1 MDHEN, CDR2 SYDVKM. J lost 6 bases, V lost 8 bases, and 10 bases had no gene match.

This sequence joins TRBV2 and TRBJ2-1; 10 nucleotides line up with TRBD1. V lost 6 bases and J lost 7; bases outside the gene matches: 12. The CDR3 covers 16 residues. Germline V gives CDR1 SNHLY, CDR2 FYNNEI. The CDR3 DNA sequence: TGTGCCAGCAGGAGATCTTCCGGGACAGGGGAAAATGAGCAGTTCTTC. Translating it yields CASRRSSGTGENEQFF.

The gene calls are TRBV7-9 and TRBJ2-2; no clear D. Trimming removed 3 bases from V and 2 bases from J, with 7 bases in between. Germline CDR1 is SEHNR and CDR2 is FQNEAQ (reference sequence). CDR3 length equals 14 residues. The CDR3 loop is CASSFATNTGELFF. In nucleotides, the CDR3 is TGTGCCAGCAGCTTCGCGACTAACACCGGGGAGCTGTTTTTT.

The V call is TRBV6-1, the J call TRBJ2-5; 9 bases line up with TRBD2. CDR3 length: 14 residues. The V and J ends lost 9 bases and 4 bases, in that order; junction bases with no gene match: 9. Germline CDR1 and CDR2: MNHNS and SASEGT. The CDR3 DNA follows: TGTGCCAGTAGAGCGGGAGGTTTACGAGAGACCCAGTACTTC. It translates to CASRAGGLRETQYF.

The chain has TRBV5-6 and TRBJ2-2; D remains unclear. Between the trimmed V and J ends, which lost 3 bases and 1 base, there was a span of 4 bases. Germline CDR1 and CDR2: SGHDT and YYEEEE. This CDR3 has 13 residues. The CDR3 sequence is CASSSGNTGELFF. CDR3 nucleotide sequence: TGTGCCAGCAGCTCTGGGAACACCGGGGAGCTGTTTTTT.

This chain connects TRBV29-1 to TRBJ2-1; 7 bases map to TRBD2. Germline values: CDR1 SQVTM, CDR2 ANQGSEA. The CDR3 sequence is 16 residues long. The V segment lost 0 bases and the J segment 8 bases; nucleotides outside the gene matches: 13. The CDR3 here is CSVEDPSGAGRDEQFF. DNA for the CDR3: TGCAGCGTTGAAGATCCCTCGGGAGCAGGGAGGGATGAGCAGTTCTTC.

Only a few counts were recorded for this clone. V is TRBV19 and J is TRBJ1-5, with D maybe TRBD1 (6 bases). V lost 3 bases and J lost 2, with 11 bases in between. The CDR3 loop spans 15 amino acids. Per the germline V gene, CDR1 is LNHDA and CDR2 is SQIVND (reference sequence). DNA of the CDR3: TGTGCCAGTAGTATTAACAGGGACCGCAATCAGCCCCAGCATTTT. Translation: CASSINRDRNQPQHF.

The gene calls are TRBV28 and TRBJ1-4; 9 nucleotides agree with TRBD1. This CDR3 is 15 amino acids long. CDR1 is MDHEN, CDR2 SYDVKM, per germline. J was trimmed by 1 base and V by 7 bases; bases with no gene match: 4. CDR3 sequence: CASKTGGRTNEKLFF. DNA of the CDR3: TGTGCCAGCAAAACAGGGGGCCGAACTAATGAAAAACTGTTTTTT.

This clone came up once. Other DNA sequences in this specimen translate into the identical CDR3. The rearrangement uses TRBV5-1 and TRBJ2-3; D is perhaps TRBD2 (5 bases). The CDR3 loop spans 15 amino acids. V lost 6 bases and J lost 5, with 19 bases in between. Per the germline V gene, CDR1 is SGHRS and CDR2 is YFSETQ. The CDR3 coding sequence is TGCGCCAGCACCGATACTAGTGGGAGTCTAGATACGCAGTATTTT. It specifies CASTDTSGSLDTQYF.

This rearrangement joins TRBV10-3 to TRBJ2-1; D might be TRBD2 (5 bases). The CDR3 extends over 15 amino acids. V lost 10 bases to trimming and J lost 1 base, with 17 bases between them. Germline V lookup: CDR1 ENHRY, CDR2 SYGVKD. CDR3 sequence reads: CATISGRGSYNEQFF. The CDR3 DNA reads TGTGCCACGATCTCTGGCCGGGGTTCCTACAATGAGCAGTTCTTC.

The V gene is TRBV6-1, the J gene TRBJ2-3; 14 nucleotides line up with TRBD2. The CDR3 length is 15 residues. Losses at the gene ends were 6 bases for V and 6 bases for J; bases not matched to a gene: 5. Per the germline V gene, CDR1 is MNHNS and CDR2 is SASEGT. In DNA, the CDR3 is TGTGCCAGCAGGGGACTAGCGGGAGTGGGGGATACGCAGTATTTT. It translates to CASRGLAGVGDTQYF.

The V call is TRBV14, the J call TRBJ2-1; either TRBD1 or TRBD2 may fit D (5 bases each). Germline CDR1 SGHDN, CDR2 FVKESK. V dropped 3 bases and J dropped 4 bases, with 16 bases sitting between them. The CDR3 length is 16 residues. Here the CDR3 reads CASSHHIGTNYNEQFF. The CDR3 DNA is TGTGCCAGCAGCCACCATATCGGGACGAATTACAATGAGCAGTTCTTC.